This T cell receptor beta chain was found in a study of low-dose radiotherapy and immunotherapy resistance in tumors. At the level of the study: Participants in Cohort 2 were given 1 Gy per fraction every two weeks, for 13 Gy over 26 weeks. Ipilimumab 1 mg/kg every six weeks, together with nivolumab 240 mg every two weeks, was given intravenously to patients. At a dose of 200 mg/m2, intravenous cyclophosphamide was given every two weeks, one day before radiation and immunotherapy.

Notes on this clonotype: With only one base between it and a far larger clone, this is likely a read error.

Specified time point: after trial treatment. The treatment was: LDRT plus nivolumab, ipilimumab, low-dose cyclophosphamide and aspirin (RACIN trial). The therapy administered to donors comprised nivolumab, ipilimumab, aspirin, low-dose cyclophosphamide and low-dose radiotherapy. CDR3 length: 12 amino acids. Trimming cost V 5 bases and J 10 bases; bases outside gene matches: 6. Germline CDR1 reads SGHRS; CDR2 reads YFSETQ. Gene-specific TRAV and TRBV primers were used for first-strand cDNA, covering alpha and beta chains. PCR amplification of the TCRs was performed with Phusion for 20 PCR cycles, and it relied on a constant-region primer together with a V-primer adapter. TCRdb recomputed calls from the reads with MiXCR, one row per CDR3 protein. The repertoire includes 80,000 or so distinct CDR3 sequences, less than 20% of them detected once, and roughly 1.5% sits in the top ten.

V gene TRBV5-1 combines with J gene TRBJ2-1; 7 bases agree with TRBD2. The starting material was PBMCs, obtained after low-dose radiotherapy plus immunotherapy. This TCR came from a male donor with prostate cancer. The CDR3 nucleotides are TGCGCCAGCAGGAGGGAGGGCTACGAGCAGTTCTTC. Amino acid sequence: CASRREGYEQFF.